This TCR beta chain was documented in a study of T cell responses to AZD1222 COVID-19 vaccine. This CDR3 region has 17 residues. In this sample, this clone turned up once. The data were produced by immunoSEQ multiplex PCR, yet TCRdb's version contains in-frame clones alone and is incomplete. The table includes roughly 130,000 clones, about 91% detected once. The V call is TRBV12-2, the J call TRBJ2-1; the table calls TRBD2, which could not be checked here. TRBV12-2 corresponds to a pseudogene. The TCR comes from an adult in good health. Material: peripheral blood, obtained on day 0 of AZD1222 vaccination. The CDR3 nucleotides are TGTGCAAGTCGCTTGGGACAGGGGACTAGCGGGGACAATGAGCAGTTCTTC. It translates to CASRLGQGTSGDNEQFF.